This T cell receptor (beta chain) was documented in a study of cytomegalovirus exposure and HLA in healthy donors (dated by TCRdb to 2015 to 2018). With regard to the full study: An earlier analysis of approximately 550 of the donors reported about 290 Gb of sequence data and some 120 million unique TCR beta sequences from roughly 180 million T cells. About 280 gigabases of sequencing data and around 85 million unique TCR sequences made up an early release that covered approximately 700 HLA-typed donors. A later genetic analysis used genome-wide SNP genotypes for about three fifths of the 666 donors, treating that subset as a discovery cohort. Using immunosequencing, the study profiled T cell repertoires from roughly 650 subjects and related those repertoires to cytomegalovirus serostatus. Donor age, sex, ethnicity and CMV serostatus were collected together with the repertoire data. To decide whether each TCR beta V gene segment behaved as functional or pseudogenic, an earlier analysis of approximately 620 of the donors relied on high-throughput TCR beta sequencing. Across some 400 genotyped donors of the cohort, an average of approximately 240,000 unique TCR beta nucleotide sequences per donor were sequenced, and about a sixth of those sequences were non-productive. The genetic ancestry cluster associated with self-reported Caucasian donors included 81% of the 300 to 450 genotyped donors. Every repertoire in the discovery cohort had been generated on one and the same sequencing platform. The number of donors typed differed by locus, with about 620-630 for A, B, C, DRB1 and DQB1, roughly 520 for DQA1, under 610 for DPA1, and approximately 470 for DPB1. The study combined high-throughput TCR immunosequencing, statistical association of individual TCRs with disease status, and machine learning to predict cytomegalovirus infection status. Rather than drawing on any new phenotypic data, the later analysis identified candidate immune exposures from TCR beta sequences and the way those sequences occurred across donors. The study aimed to test whether signatures of past pathogen exposure could be identified by cataloging public T cell receptors. Several DR-DQ haplotypes were treated as single units for association and clustering because of strong linkage in the cohort. A separate validation cohort of roughly 130 different subjects was used in addition to the roughly 670-subject first cohort. In a later analysis, previously published TCR beta repertoires from 550 to 700 donors were re-analyzed and high-resolution HLA genotyping was added so that TCR occurrence patterns could be studied. HLA typing included class I and class II loci at four-digit resolution.

From the cysteine up to the phenylalanine, the CDR3 has a length of 12 residues. The DNA shown is the 36-base CDR3, in frame from base 1. The trim is 3 bases for V and 2 bases for J, with a gap of 7 bases between the germline ends. CDR1 SQVTM and CDR2 ANQGSEA are derived from the germline V gene. The cohort consisted of 650 to 700 healthy bone marrow donors. At the time of sampling, all cohort members were nominally healthy, though unrecorded immune exposures were likely present. The donor tested CMV seropositive, placing the donor among the 289 seropositive members of the cohort. A peripheral blood sample was collected from each donor, and TCR beta sequencing was performed on peripheral blood mononuclear cells. Genomic DNA was extracted from the blood cell samples with the Qiagen DNeasy Blood Extraction Kit. What the work shows at the level of the full study, not this receptor alone: The cohort was sequenced for TCR beta chains only, and without alpha or paired-chain data the features that could be detected were limited. Across donors, most TCR sequences were observed very rarely, whereas some public TCRs were present in many individuals. The study gave a list of 150 to 200 TCR beta chains associated with cytomegalovirus. Several of the top co-occurrence clusters appeared to be linked to parvovirus B19, influenza, CMV and Epstein-Barr virus, according to a later analysis. A later analysis found that most CMV-associated TCR beta chains appeared HLA-restricted, with HLA associations seemingly driven largely by CMV exposure. Linkage disequilibrium might explain the correlated functional status among segregating V segments, but an unknown experimental factor could not be ruled out. In both the original and validation cohorts, the classifier was reported to diagnose cytomegalovirus status with high specificity and sensitivity. The earlier analysis of approximately 540 of the donors excluded approximately 15 rarely observed V segments, including chromosome 9 orphons, because counts were too low. In a later analysis, the rate of TCR association differed among HLA loci, with DRB1 alleles having the most associated TCRs and HLA-C alleles having the fewest. Some IMGT-functional V segments, including TRBV6-2 and TRBV6-3, could not be told apart with the 87-base-pair reads, so those segments were excluded. According to the authors, the approach could potentially be generalized to other disease states and immunological phenotypes. A further reported finding was that TCR beta sequences accurately predicted the HLA-A and HLA-B alleles for most subjects in the first cohort. The sequencing pipeline was judged likely to have produced a cluster of highly shared sequence variants as a technical artifact. At a false discovery rate of 0.05, a later analysis linked some 18,000 TCR beta sequences to specific HLA alleles. Because HLA typing was unavailable for some donors at each locus, only the typed subset was used in association tests. In a later genetic analysis, fewer N-insertions in productive TCRs were reported among donors in an Asian-associated ancestry cluster than the roughly 700-donor mean. Compared with equally common non-associated chains, HLA-associated TCR beta chains in a later analysis were more clonally expanded and had lower generation probabilities. Assigning TCR associations to individual alleles was difficult when HLA alleles, especially DR and DQ, strongly co-occurred. Sequencing depth was assumed to be roughly uniform across donors in the presence/absence analyses, though that assumption may not hold. In vitro tests confirmed that a few of the cytomegalovirus-associated TCR beta chains recognize cytomegalovirus antigens. In an earlier analysis of roughly 500 of the donors, most TCR beta V segments appeared in productive rearrangements about 87% or about 30% of the time, broadly matching IMGT annotations. In a later genetic analysis, a missense DCLRE1C variant was associated with V-gene and J-gene trimming of TCR beta chains, and the association was replicated in an independent cohort. Immune exposure information for the cohort was limited to CMV serostatus.

As for this clone: The target of this receptor is not known. One base away there is no much larger clone; base qualities are not given.

Libraries were constructed by the immunoSEQ multiplex PCR assay. The multiplex PCR relied on a mix of 60 forward primers for TCR Vbeta segments and 13 reverse primers for TCR Jbeta segments. The CDR3 region of rearranged TCR beta genes was amplified from genomic DNA by a multiplex PCR assay. The Illumina HiSeq System was used to sequence the amplified TCR beta libraries as 87-base-pair reads. Turning to the authors' computational methods: Across the 640 or so repertoires, a later analysis counted tens of millions of unique TCR beta chains, approximately 12 million of which were shared by at least two donors. A nearest-neighbor algorithm error-corrected the raw reads and collapsed the reads into unique sequences, merging closely related sequences to remove PCR and sequencing errors. Alignment of CDR3 sequences to IMGT reference sequences was used to assign V, D and J gene segments. For a sequence to be retained, a match of at least six nucleotides to both a V gene segment and a J gene segment was required. A rearrangement counted as productive if the CDR3 had no stop codons and remained in frame with V and J, and every other rearrangement counted as non-productive. CDR3 was defined according to IMGT convention as the region running from the second conserved V-encoded cysteine to the conserved J-encoded phenylalanine. Sequences without an unambiguous match to a single V gene segment were excluded from the earlier analysis of 450 to 750 of the donors. In an earlier analysis of 450 to 750 of the donors, a V segment was called functional when productive rearrangements were above 56.7%, and segregating when the standard deviation between donors exceeded 5%. A statistical classification framework was built to diagnose cytomegalovirus status from the catalog of TCR beta chain sequences. In a later analysis, V and J genes were assigned by comparing TCR nucleotide sequences against IMGT/GENE-DB human TR gene sequences. A later analysis assigned CDR3 sequences and most-parsimonious VDJ recombination scenarios with the TCRdist pipeline. A later analysis defined each TCR beta chain by its CDR3 amino acid sequence plus V-gene family, and excluded reads lacking a unique V-gene family. A later analysis removed 450 to 600 highly shared, low-generation-probability nucleotide sequences to deal with suspected cross-contamination and a sequencing artifact. In a later analysis, a clonal expansion index for each public chain was calculated from normalized within-repertoire ranks of inferred template counts. Generation probabilities in a later analysis came from a VDJ recombination model fitted to out-of-frame rearrangements, and those results were checked against IGoR. In a later analysis, hypergeometric tests were used to score TCR-TCR, TCR-HLA and TCR-CMV co-occurrence, with a repertoire-size bias correction applied to TCR pairs. False discovery rates were estimated in a later analysis by permuting HLA or CMV assignments 20 times. A later analysis grouped co-occurring TCRs with DBSCAN, adding TCRdist sequence similarity when clustering within HLA-allele-positive subsets. For co-occurrence clustering, repertoires with fewer than 30,000 or more than 120,000 public chains were excluded, along with 5 or 6 repertoires with anomalous nucleotide sharing. As stored in TCRdb, this immuneACCESS dataset retains in-frame rearrangements with V and J assigned. A fraction of the clones does not appear; measured against another copy, unresolved V genes explain less than half of the discrepancy, and the remainder lacks a known reason. V and J calls and clone size are copied from that table; D and trimming were computed from the DNA. This sample holds about 190,000 clones; 60% to 80% were observed only once. 2% to 2.5% of the sample is held by the ten biggest clonotypes.

The TCR originated in a woman aged 25 to 39 in good health and CMV-seropositive. The sequence joins TRBV29-1 to TRBJ1-2; the D gene is perhaps TRBD1, from 5 matching bases. Sequenced sample: PBMCs. CDR3 region: CSVDRANYGYTF. Read as DNA, the sequence is TGCAGCGTTGACAGGGCAAACTATGGCTACACCTTC. The CDR3 plus the reference TRBV29-1 and TRBJ1-2 genes for the other parts give the full variable domain: SAVISQKPSRDICQRGTSLTIQCQVDSQVTMMFWYRQQPGQSLTLIATANQGSEATYESGFVIDKFPISRPNLTFSTLTVSNMSPEDSSIYLCSVDRANYGYTFGSGTRLTVV.